A single sample is the source of the 29 T cell receptor beta chains below, sequenced in a study of blood T cell repertoires in COVID-19. Repertoires were generated with immunoSEQ multiplex PCR, while TCRdb's copy carries only in-frame clones and drops some. The sample lists 160,000 or so clones; approximately 93% were seen once. The sample was peripheral blood. The receptors originated from a woman aged 55-69 years with COVID-19, enrolled during active disease.

CDR3 nucleotide sequence: TGTGCCAGCAGCGCCCTTCCAGGGGAGCGACTTTCACCCCTCCACTTT. This encodes CASSALPGERLSPLHF. The chain combines TRBV9 with TRBJ1-6; a weak D match, TRBD1 (6 bases). The CDR3 runs to 16 residues. CDR1 and CDR2 from the germline V gene are SGDLS and YYNGEE. The ends were cut back, 3 bases at V and 9 bases at J, with 19 bases in the middle.

The rearrangement links TRBV7-8 to TRBJ1-2; 8 bases fit TRBD1. Germline V gene lookup returns CDR1 SGHVS and CDR2 FQNEAQ. J was trimmed by 4 bases and V by 4 bases; bases with no gene match: 2. The CDR3 runs 13 residues. The chain's CDR3 is CASSYRGSYGYTF. The CDR3 DNA reads TGTGCCAGCAGCTACAGGGGGTCCTATGGCTACACCTTC. Together with reference TRBV7-8 and TRBJ1-2, the CDR3 gives the full variable domain: GAGVSQSPRYKVAKRGQDVALRCDPISGHVSLFWYQQALGQGPEFLTYFQNEAQLDKSGLPSDRFFAERPEGSVSTLKIQRTQQEDSAVYLCASSYRGSYGYTFGSGTRLTVV.

The chain recombines TRBV11-1 with TRBJ1-1, with a possible D match to TRBD1 (5 bases). Germline CDR1 is SGHAT and CDR2 is FQDESV (reference sequence). Trimming pared 5 bases from V and 1 base from J, leaving 14 bases between. There are 15 residues in the CDR3. The CDR3 region is CASSRRGQRNTEAFF. The CDR3 DNA reads as TGTGCCAGCAGCCGGAGGGGCCAACGGAACACTGAAGCTTTCTTT. The whole variable domain, remainder taken from reference TRBV11-1 and TRBJ1-1, is EAEVAQSPRYKITEKSQAVAFWCDPISGHATLYWYRQILGQGPELLVQFQDESVVDDSQLPKDRFSAERLKGVDSTLKIQPAELGDSAMYLCASSRRGQRNTEAFFGQGTRLTVV.

This chain connects TRBV9 to TRBJ1-1; 7 positions agree with TRBD1. This CDR3 has 14 amino acids. Trimming at V came to 7 bases and at J to 0 bases, leaving 6 bases not matched to a gene. CDR1 is SGDLS and CDR2 is YYNGEE in the germline V gene. The CDR3 reads CASARTGMNTEAFF. CDR3 coding DNA: TGTGCCAGCGCCCGGACAGGAATGAACACTGAAGCTTTCTTT.

The chain couples TRBV21-1 to TRBJ1-2; TRBD1, the table's D call, lacks a check against the DNA. TRBV21-1 is designated a pseudogene. The CDR3 totals 15 residues. The CDR3, as DNA: TGTGCCAGCAGCAACGACCGTGACAGGGTCTATGGCTACACCTTC. This gives the protein CASSNDRDRVYGYTF.

V and J are TRBV6-5 and TRBJ2-2; 7 nucleotides match TRBD1. This CDR3 comprises 14 residues. From germline, CDR1 is MNHEY and CDR2 SVGAGI. Trimming cost V 6 bases and J 6 bases; bases outside gene matches: 7. The CDR3 coding sequence is TGTGCCAGCAGACAGACAGGGAAACCCGGGGAGCTGTTTTTT. Translated, it gives CASRQTGKPGELFF.

The chain employs TRBV4-3 and TRBJ2-1, with 13 nucleotides matching TRBD2. This CDR3 spans 19 amino acids. Germline lookup yields CDR1 LGHNA and CDR2 YSLEER. V lost 2 bases and J lost 0; bases outside the gene matches: 7. CDR3 coding DNA: TGCGCCAGCAGCCAATCACTAGCGGGGGGGCCGGGCTCCTACAATGAGCAGTTCTTC. This gives the protein CASSQSLAGGPGSYNEQFF.

The gene calls are TRBV27 and TRBJ1-1; D perhaps matches TRBD1 (6 bases). Trimming stripped 3 bases from V and 3 bases from J, with 11 bases between. CDR1 is MNHEY, CDR2 SMNVEV, per germline (reference sequence). The CDR3 extends over 14 amino acids. The DNA of the CDR3 is TGTGCCAGCAGTTTCCGCAGGGGTGACACTGAAGCTTTCTTT. It yields the protein CASSFRRGDTEAFF.

With regard to this clone: The identical CDR3 is also encoded by other nucleotide sequences in the sample. This rearrangement joins TRBV6-5 to TRBJ2-7; D not resolved. Germline V gene lookup returns CDR1 MNHEY and CDR2 SVGAGI. Between the trimmed V and J ends, which lost 0 bases and 3 bases, there was a span of 6 bases. The CDR3 is 13 amino acids. The CDR3 protein is CASSYSAGYEQYF. CDR3 DNA sequence: TGTGCCAGCAGTTACTCAGCAGGCTACGAGCAGTACTTC.

For the CDR3, the DNA is TGTGCCAGTAGTATAAGGGGCCGGGGCAATCAGCCCCAGCATTTT. The encoded protein is CASSIRGRGNQPQHF. The rearrangement links TRBV19 to TRBJ1-5; D is perhaps TRBD1 (5 bases). The germline CDR1 and CDR2 sequences are LNHDA and SQIVND (reference sequence). CDR3 size: 15 residues. Trimming removed 2 bases at V and 2 bases at J, with 10 bases between. Full variable domain (outside the CDR3, taken from reference TRBV19 and TRBJ1-5): DGGITQSPKYLFRKEGQNVTLSCEQNLNHDAMYWYRQDPGQGLRLIYYSQIVNDFQKGDIAEGYSVSREKKESFPLTVTSAQKNPTAFYLCASSIRGRGNQPQHFGDGTRLSIL.

This chain connects TRBV4-2 to TRBJ2-7, with 11 nucleotides matching TRBD1. The germline gives CDR1 LGHNA, CDR2 YNFKEQ. This CDR3 has 15 amino acids. J lost 3 bases, V lost 4 bases, and 5 bases had no gene match. CDR3 protein: CASSRGTGGNYEQYF. CDR3 in DNA: TGTGCCAGCAGCCGAGGGACAGGGGGGAACTACGAGCAGTACTTC.

J is TRBJ1-1 and V is TRBV5-6; D uncertain. CDR1 SGHDT and CDR2 YYEEEE come from the germline V gene. Trimming left V 3 bases short and J 4 bases short, with 7 bases between. CDR3 length: 12 amino acids. The CDR3 region has the DNA TGTGCCAGCAGCTCGATAGCCACTGAAGCTTTCTTT. This encodes CASSSIATEAFF.

This chain links TRBV27 with TRBJ1-2; D is unresolved. Germline assignment: CDR1 MNHEY and CDR2 SMNVEV (reference sequence). CDR3 length: 15 amino acids. Trimming shortened V by 3 bases and J by 4 bases, and 15 bases separated the two germline ends. The CDR3 DNA sequence: TGTGCCAGCAGTTTCTCCGGGGATTCTGGCTATGGCTACACCTTC. Translation gives CASSFSGDSGYGYTF.

The rearrangement uses TRBV18 and TRBJ1-1; TRBD1 matches 10 bases. The CDR3 length is 16 residues. The V gene end was trimmed by 3 bases and the J gene end by 4 bases; junction bases not matched to a gene: 8. The germline CDR1 and CDR2 sequences are KGHSH and LQKENI. CDR3 sequence reads: CASSPGTGVGGTEAFF. CDR3 nucleotides: TGTGCCAGCTCACCCGGGACAGGGGTAGGGGGCACTGAAGCTTTCTTT.

The CDR3 bases are TGCGCCAGCAGAGACCCGGGATCACCCCTCCACTTT. Amino acids: CASRDPGSPLHF. The chain is built from TRBV10-2 and TRBJ1-6; D call uncertain. This CDR3 is built from 12 residues. Germline lookup yields CDR1 WSHSY and CDR2 SAAADI. Trimming shortened V by 6 bases and J by 10 bases, and 10 bases separated the two germline ends.

In DNA form, the CDR3 reads TGCGCCAGCAGCATCGGACAGACTACAGAAGCTTTCTTT. This codes for CASSIGQTTEAFF. This chain links TRBV5-1 with TRBJ1-1; possibly TRBD1 for D (6 bases). This CDR3 region has 13 residues. Trimming removed 4 bases at V and 8 bases at J, with 15 bases between. CDR1 and CDR2 (germline): SGHRS, YFSETQ.

The rearrangement links TRBV18 to TRBJ1-3; 7 bases agree with TRBD1. Losses at the gene ends were 0 bases for V and 4 bases for J; bases not matched to a gene: 6. Germline V gene data show CDR1 as KGHSH and CDR2 as LQKENI. CDR3 size: 16 residues. The chain's CDR3 is CASSPPFTGDGNTIYF. The CDR3 DNA sequence: TGTGCCAGCTCACCACCTTTCACAGGGGACGGAAACACCATATATTTT.

The J gene is TRBJ2-5, the V gene TRBV7-7, with D tentatively TRBD1 (6 bases). The CDR3 sequence is 13 residues long. CDR1 SSHAT and CDR2 FNYEAQ come from the germline V gene (reference sequence). Between the trimmed V and J ends, which lost 4 bases and 5 bases, there was a span of 11 bases. This CDR3 reads CASSSQGKETQYF. The CDR3 DNA is TGTGCCAGCAGCTCACAGGGAAAGGAGACCCAGTACTTC.

J is TRBJ1-1 and V is TRBV7-3; TRBD1 is a possible D gene (6 bases). Trimming took 5 bases from V and 1 from J, leaving 8 bases between them. The CDR3 is 13 residues long. Germline values: CDR1 SGHTA, CDR2 FQGTGA. CDR3: CASSPGQNTEAFF. DNA for the CDR3: TGTGCCAGCAGCCCGGGACAGAACACTGAAGCTTTCTTT.

This chain joins TRBV5-1 and TRBJ1-4; TRBD1 matches at 9 bases. The germline V gene has CDR1 SGHRS and CDR2 YFSETQ. This CDR3 has 15 amino acids. J was trimmed by 7 bases and V by 4 bases; bases with no gene match: 8. The CDR3 coding sequence is TGCGCCAGCAGCAGGGCACAGGGGGCGGGTGAAAAACTGTTTTTT. Its translation is CASSRAQGAGEKLFF. The whole variable domain, remainder taken from reference TRBV5-1 and TRBJ1-4, is KAGVTQTPRYLIKTRGQQVTLSCSPISGHRSVSWYQQTPGQGLQFLFEYFSETQRNKGNFPGRFSGRQFSNSRSEMNVSTLELGDSALYLCASSRAQGAGEKLFFGSGTQLSVL.

The V gene is TRBV6-6, the J gene TRBJ1-2, with 8 bases fitting TRBD1. This CDR3 region has 16 residues. V shed 0 bases, J shed 7 bases, and the junction held 10 bases outside the gene matches. In germline, CDR1 is MNHNY, CDR2 SVGAGI (reference sequence). DNA of the CDR3: TGTGCCAGCAGTTACTCTAACCGAGGACAGGGAAGTGGCTACACCTTC. As protein: CASSYSNRGQGSGYTF.

The gene calls are TRBV5-1 and TRBJ2-1; possible D gene TRBD2, 5 bases. Trimming removed 7 bases at V and 1 base at J, with 15 bases between. Germline CDR1 SGHRS, CDR2 YFSETQ. This CDR3 comprises 15 residues. DNA for the CDR3: TGCGCCAGCTATGGGATGGCGGGTTCCTACAATGAGCAGTTCTTC. Amino acid sequence: CASYGMAGSYNEQFF.

The rearrangement joins TRBV10-1 to TRBJ1-5; 7 nucleotides line up with TRBD1. The J segment lost 1 base and the V segment lost 1 base, leaving 1 base of the junction unmatched. The germline V gene has CDR1 WNHNN and CDR2 SYGVQD (reference sequence). The CDR3 covers 15 residues. The CDR3 sequence: CASSELGQSNQPQHF. In DNA, the CDR3 is TGCGCCAGCAGTGAGTTGGGACAGAGCAATCAGCCCCAGCATTTT.

This chain joins TRBV7-8 and TRBJ2-2; possibly TRBD2 for D (7 bases). The ends were cut back, 0 bases at V and 2 bases at J, with 13 bases in the middle. Germline assignment: CDR1 SGHVS and CDR2 FQNEAQ. This CDR3 has 17 amino acids. The CDR3 loop reads CASSLARGRPNTGELFF. Here the CDR3 DNA reads TGTGCCAGCAGCTTAGCGCGGGGGCGACCCAACACCGGGGAGCTGTTTTTT.

This chain connects TRBV9 to TRBJ2-3; the match to TRBD2 covers 9 bases. This CDR3 contains 15 residues. The germline gives CDR1 SGDLS, CDR2 YYNGEE. V was clipped by 2 bases and J by 2 bases; unmatched bases: 3. As DNA, the CDR3 is TGTGCCAGCAGCGTGGTAGCGGGGGTCACAGATACGCAGTATTTT. Protein: CASSVVAGVTDTQYF.

This chain joins TRBV5-4 and TRBJ1-2; 9 nucleotides align to TRBD1. The CDR3 length is 15 residues. Trimming removed 2 bases from V and 4 bases from J; junction bases left unmatched: 6. Per germline, CDR1 SGHNT and CDR2 YYREEE (reference sequence). The CDR3 loop reads CASSLQGAGSYGYTF. The DNA of the CDR3 is TGTGCCAGCAGCTTACAGGGGGCAGGATCCTATGGCTACACCTTC.

This clone has more than one count but fewer than ten. The gene calls are TRBV6-5 and TRBJ1-5; D is unclear. The CDR3 covers 15 residues. Between the trimmed V and J ends, which lost 1 base and 0 bases, there was a span of 7 bases. Germline CDR1 MNHEY, CDR2 SVGAGI. This chain's CDR3 is CASSYLVDSNQPQHF. The CDR3 nucleotides read TGTGCCAGCAGTTACTTAGTAGATAGCAATCAGCCCCAGCATTTT.

The rearrangement uses TRBV29-1 and TRBJ1-2, with D perhaps matching TRBD1 (6 bases). Trimming cost V 4 bases and J 6 bases, with 21 bases left between them. This CDR3 has 15 amino acids. From germline, CDR1 is SQVTM and CDR2 ANQGSEA. The CDR3: CSVGSLAGGFDGYTF. CDR3 bases: TGCAGCGTTGGTAGTTTGGCGGGGGGCTTCGATGGCTACACCTTC.

J is TRBJ2-7 and V is TRBV5-4; 8 bases agree with TRBD2. With V trimmed by 2 bases and J by 0 bases, 4 bases remained unmatched. The germline CDR1 and CDR2 sequences are SGHNT and YYREEE (reference sequence). The CDR3 consists of 15 residues. CDR3 residues: CASSFGGGNSYEQYF. CDR3 DNA sequence: TGTGCCAGCAGCTTTGGCGGGGGGAACTCCTACGAGCAGTACTTC.